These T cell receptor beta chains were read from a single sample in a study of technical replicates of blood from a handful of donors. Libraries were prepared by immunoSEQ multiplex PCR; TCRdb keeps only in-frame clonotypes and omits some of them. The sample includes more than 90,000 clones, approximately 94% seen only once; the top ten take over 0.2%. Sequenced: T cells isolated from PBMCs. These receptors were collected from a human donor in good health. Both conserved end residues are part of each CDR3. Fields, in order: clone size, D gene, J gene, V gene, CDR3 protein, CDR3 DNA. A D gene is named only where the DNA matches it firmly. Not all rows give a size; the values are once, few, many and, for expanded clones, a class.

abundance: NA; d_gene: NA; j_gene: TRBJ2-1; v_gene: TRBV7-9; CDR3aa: CASSATHNEQFF; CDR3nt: TGTGCCAGCAGTGCAACTCACAATGAGCAGTTCTTC
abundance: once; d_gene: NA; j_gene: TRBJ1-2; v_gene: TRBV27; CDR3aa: CASRSLQGITLGYTF; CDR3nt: TGTGCCAGCCGATCTCTACAGGGAATTACCTTGGGCTACACCTTC
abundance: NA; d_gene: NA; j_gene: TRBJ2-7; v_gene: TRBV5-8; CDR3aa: CASSHPRALGRVNYEQYF; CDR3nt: TGTGCCAGCAGCCACCCGCGGGCGTTGGGTCGCGTGAACTACGAGCAGTACTTC
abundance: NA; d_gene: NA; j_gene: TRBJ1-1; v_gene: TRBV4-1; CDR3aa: CASSQDQGFVATFF; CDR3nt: TGCGCCAGCAGCCAAGATCAGGGGTTTGTTGCGACTTTCTTT
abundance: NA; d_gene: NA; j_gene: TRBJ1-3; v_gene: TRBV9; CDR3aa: CASSASLRGFSGNTIYF; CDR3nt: TGTGCCAGCAGCGCTTCTCTGCGAGGGTTCTCTGGAAACACCATATATTTT
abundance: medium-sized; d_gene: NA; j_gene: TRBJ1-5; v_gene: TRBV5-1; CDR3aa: CASSEGSPGLNQPQHF; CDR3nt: TGCGCCAGCAGCGAGGGTTCCCCGGGATTAAATCAGCCCCAGCATTTT
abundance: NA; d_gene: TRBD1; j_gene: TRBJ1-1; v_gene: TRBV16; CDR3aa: CASSPIRDRGNTEAFF; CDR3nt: TGTGCCAGCAGTCCAATTCGTGACAGGGGGAACACTGAAGCTTTCTTT
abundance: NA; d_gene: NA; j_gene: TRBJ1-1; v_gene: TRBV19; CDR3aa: CASRAGGGLNEAFF; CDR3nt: TGTGCCAGTAGAGCCGGAGGTGGTTTGAATGAAGCTTTCTTT
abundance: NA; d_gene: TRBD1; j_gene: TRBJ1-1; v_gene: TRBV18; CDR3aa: CASSPQDRVTEAFF; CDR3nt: TGTGCCAGCTCACCACAAGACAGGGTCACTGAAGCTTTCTTT
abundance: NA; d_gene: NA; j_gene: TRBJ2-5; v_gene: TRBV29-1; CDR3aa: CSVAPTRRETQYF; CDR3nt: TGCAGCGTTGCACCCACTAGGCGAGAGACCCAGTACTTC
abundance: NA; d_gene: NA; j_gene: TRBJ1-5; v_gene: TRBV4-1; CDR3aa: CASSTRGGGNQPQHF; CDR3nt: TGCGCCAGCAGCACGAGGGGGGGCGGCAATCAGCCCCAGCATTTT
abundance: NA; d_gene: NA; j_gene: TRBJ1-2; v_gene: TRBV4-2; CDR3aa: CASSQDSRARGYTF; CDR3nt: TGTGCCAGCAGCCAAGATTCCAGGGCGCGAGGCTACACCTTC
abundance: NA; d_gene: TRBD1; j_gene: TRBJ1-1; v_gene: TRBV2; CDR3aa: CASAAGGSGWGEAFF; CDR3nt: TGTGCCAGTGCTGCAGGGGGCTCCGGTTGGGGGGAAGCTTTCTTT
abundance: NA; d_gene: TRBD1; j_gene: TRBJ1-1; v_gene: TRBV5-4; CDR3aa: CASTLSTGGGWTEAFF; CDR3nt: TGTGCCAGCACCTTATCCACAGGGGGCGGGTGGACTGAAGCTTTCTTT